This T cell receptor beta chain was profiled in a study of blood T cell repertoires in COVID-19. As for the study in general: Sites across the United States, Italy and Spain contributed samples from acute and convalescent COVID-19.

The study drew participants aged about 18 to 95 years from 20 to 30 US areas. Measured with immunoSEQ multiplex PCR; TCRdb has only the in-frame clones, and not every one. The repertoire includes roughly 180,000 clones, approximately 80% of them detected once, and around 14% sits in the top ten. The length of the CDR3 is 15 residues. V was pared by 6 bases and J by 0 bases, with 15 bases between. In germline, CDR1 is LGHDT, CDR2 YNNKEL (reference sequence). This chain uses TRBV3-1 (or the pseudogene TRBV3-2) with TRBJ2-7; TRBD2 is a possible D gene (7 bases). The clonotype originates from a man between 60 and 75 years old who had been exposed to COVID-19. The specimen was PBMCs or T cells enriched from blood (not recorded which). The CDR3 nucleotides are TGTGCCAGCAGTTCTTGGGGGGGCTACTCCTACGAGCAGTACTTC. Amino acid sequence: CASSSWGGYSYEQYF.